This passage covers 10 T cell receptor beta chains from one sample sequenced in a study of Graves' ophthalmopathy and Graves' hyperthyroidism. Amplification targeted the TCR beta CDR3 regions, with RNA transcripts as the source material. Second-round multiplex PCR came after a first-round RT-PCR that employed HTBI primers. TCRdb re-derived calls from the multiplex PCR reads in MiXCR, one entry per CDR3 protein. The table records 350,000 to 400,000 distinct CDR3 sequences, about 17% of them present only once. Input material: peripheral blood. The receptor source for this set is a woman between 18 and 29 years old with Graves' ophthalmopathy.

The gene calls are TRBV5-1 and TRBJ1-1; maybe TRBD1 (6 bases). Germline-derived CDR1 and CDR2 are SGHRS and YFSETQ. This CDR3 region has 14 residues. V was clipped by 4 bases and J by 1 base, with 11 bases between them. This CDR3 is CASSIHRENTEAFF. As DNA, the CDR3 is TGCGCCAGCAGCATCCACAGGGAGAACACTGAAGCTTTCTTT.

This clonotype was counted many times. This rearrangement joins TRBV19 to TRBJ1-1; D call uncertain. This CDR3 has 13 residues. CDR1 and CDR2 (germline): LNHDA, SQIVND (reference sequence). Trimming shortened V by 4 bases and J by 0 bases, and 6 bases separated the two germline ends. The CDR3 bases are TGTGCCAGTAGTAAGGTTTTGAACACTGAAGCTTTCTTT. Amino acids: CASSKVLNTEAFF.

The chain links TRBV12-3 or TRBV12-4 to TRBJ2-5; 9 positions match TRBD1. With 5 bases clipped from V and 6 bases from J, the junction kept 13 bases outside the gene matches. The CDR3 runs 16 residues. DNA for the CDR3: TGTGCCAGCAGTGTTTTGTCGGGACAGGGCGACCAGACCCAGTACTTC. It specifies CASSVLSGQGDQTQYF.

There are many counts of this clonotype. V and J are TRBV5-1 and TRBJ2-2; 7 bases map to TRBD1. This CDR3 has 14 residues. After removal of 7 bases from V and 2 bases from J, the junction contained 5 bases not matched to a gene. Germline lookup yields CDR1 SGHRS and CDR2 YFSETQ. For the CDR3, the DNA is TGCGCCAGCTTTTGGGACAGTAACACCGGGGAGCTGTTTTTT. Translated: CASFWDSNTGELFF.

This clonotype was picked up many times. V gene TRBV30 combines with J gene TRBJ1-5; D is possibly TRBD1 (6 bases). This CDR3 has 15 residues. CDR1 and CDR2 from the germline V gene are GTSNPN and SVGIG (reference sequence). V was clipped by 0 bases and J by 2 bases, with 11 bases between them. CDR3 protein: CAWSVLQGGNQPQHF. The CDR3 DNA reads TGTGCCTGGAGTGTACTACAGGGAGGCAATCAGCCCCAGCATTTT.

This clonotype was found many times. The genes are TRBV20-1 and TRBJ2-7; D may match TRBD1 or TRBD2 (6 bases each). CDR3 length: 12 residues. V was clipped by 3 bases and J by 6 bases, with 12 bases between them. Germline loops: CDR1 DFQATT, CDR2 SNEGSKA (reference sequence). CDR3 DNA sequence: TGCAGTGCTAGGGAGGGGGTACGCGAGCAGTACTTC. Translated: CSAREGVREQYF.

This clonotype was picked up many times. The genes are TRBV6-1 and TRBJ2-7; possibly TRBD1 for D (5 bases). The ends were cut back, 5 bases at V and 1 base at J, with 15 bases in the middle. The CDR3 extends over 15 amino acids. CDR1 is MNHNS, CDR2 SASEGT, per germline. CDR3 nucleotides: TGTGCCAGCAGTCGGACAAGTACTAAGTCCTACGAGCAGTACTTC. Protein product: CASSRTSTKSYEQYF.

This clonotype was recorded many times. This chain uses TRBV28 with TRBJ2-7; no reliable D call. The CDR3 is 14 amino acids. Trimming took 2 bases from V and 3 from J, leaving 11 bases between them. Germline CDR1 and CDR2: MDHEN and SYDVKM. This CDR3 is CASSLGSTHYEQYF. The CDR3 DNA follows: TGTGCCAGCAGTTTAGGCAGCACCCACTACGAGCAGTACTTC. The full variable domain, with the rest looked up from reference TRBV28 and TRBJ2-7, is DVKVTQSSRYLVKRTGEKVFLECVQDMDHENMFWYRQDPGLGLRLIYFSYDVKMKEKGDIPEGYSVSREKKERFSLILESASTNQTSMYLCASSLGSTHYEQYFGPGTRLTVT.

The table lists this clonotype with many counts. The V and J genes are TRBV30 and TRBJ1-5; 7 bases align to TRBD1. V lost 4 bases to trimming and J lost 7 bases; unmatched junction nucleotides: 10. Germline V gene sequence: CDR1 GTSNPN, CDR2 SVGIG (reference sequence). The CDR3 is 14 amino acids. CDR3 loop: CAWTPRDSQQPQHF. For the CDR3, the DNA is TGTGCCTGGACCCCCCGGGACAGTCAACAGCCCCAGCATTTT.

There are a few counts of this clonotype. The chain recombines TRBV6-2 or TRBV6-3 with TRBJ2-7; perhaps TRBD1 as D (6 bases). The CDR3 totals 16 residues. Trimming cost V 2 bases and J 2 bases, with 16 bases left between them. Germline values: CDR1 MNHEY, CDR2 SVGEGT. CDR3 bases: TGTGCCAGCAGTTACCCGACCGGGACACCAACCTACGAGCAGTACTTC. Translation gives CASSYPTGTPTYEQYF.